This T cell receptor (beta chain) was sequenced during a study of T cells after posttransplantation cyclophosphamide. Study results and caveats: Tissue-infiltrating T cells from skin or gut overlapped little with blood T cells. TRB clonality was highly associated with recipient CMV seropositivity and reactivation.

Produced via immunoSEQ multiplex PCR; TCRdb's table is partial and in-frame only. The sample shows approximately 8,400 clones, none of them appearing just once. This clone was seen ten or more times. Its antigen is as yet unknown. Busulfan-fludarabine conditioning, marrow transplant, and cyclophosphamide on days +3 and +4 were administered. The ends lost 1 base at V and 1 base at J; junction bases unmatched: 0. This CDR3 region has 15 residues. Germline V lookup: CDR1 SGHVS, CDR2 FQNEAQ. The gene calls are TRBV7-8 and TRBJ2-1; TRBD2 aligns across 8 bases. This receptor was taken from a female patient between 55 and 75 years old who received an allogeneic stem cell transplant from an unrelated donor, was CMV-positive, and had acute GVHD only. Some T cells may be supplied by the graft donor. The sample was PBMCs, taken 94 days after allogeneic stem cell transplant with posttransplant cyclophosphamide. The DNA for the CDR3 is TGTGCCAGCAGCTTAGGCGGGGGGTCCTACAATGAGCAGTTCTTC. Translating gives CASSLGGGSYNEQFF. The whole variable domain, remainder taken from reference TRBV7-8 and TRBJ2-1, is GAGVSQSPRYKVAKRGQDVALRCDPISGHVSLFWYQQALGQGPEFLTYFQNEAQLDKSGLPSDRFFAERPEGSVSTLKIQRTQQEDSAVYLCASSLGGGSYNEQFFGPGTRLTVL.